The rows below give T cell receptor beta chains drawn from one sample of a study of T cell responses to AZD1222 COVID-19 vaccine. TCRdb's table, derived via immunoSEQ multiplex PCR, lists solely in-frame clones and lacks some. The sample holds 120,000 or so clones; 90% are singletons and the top ten take about 4.4%. Sample: peripheral blood, taken on day 0 of MenACWY control vaccination. The receptors stem from an adult in good health. The CDR3 runs from the conserved cysteine through the conserved F or W. The D gene is left open where the match is weak. The size of a clone is reported for some rows only, either as once, few or many, or as a class for expanded clones.

TRBV5-1	TRBD1	-	TRBJ2-3	CASSPAYRTGTPWGTDTQYF	TGCGCCAGCAGCCCTGCCTACAGGACAGGGACTCCCTGGGGGACAGATACGCAGTATTTT
TRBV9	-	-	TRBJ2-2	CASSVAGVTNTGELFF	TGTGCCAGCAGCGTAGCTGGGGTTACGAACACCGGGGAGCTGTTTTTT
TRBV27	TRBD1	-	TRBJ2-5	CASSQGQGAPQETQYF	TGTGCCAGCAGTCAAGGACAGGGGGCCCCCCAAGAGACCCAGTACTTC
TRBV19	-	-	TRBJ1-5	CASSTDSWGNQPQHF	TGTGCCAGTAGTACGGACAGTTGGGGCAATCAGCCCCAGCATTTT
TRBV1	-	-	TRBJ1-4	CTSSQEVADEKLFF	TGCACCAGCAGCCAAGAGGTGGCTGATGAAAAACTGTTTTTT
TRBV14	-	-	TRBJ1-6	CASSQVANSPLHF	TGTGCCAGCAGCCAAGTTGCTAATTCACCCCTCCACTTT
TRBV27	-	-	TRBJ2-7	CASSLSPRAGPYEQYF	TGTGCCAGCAGTTTATCCCCCCGGGCCGGGCCTTACGAGCAGTACTTC
TRBV5-6	-	-	TRBJ2-5	CASSSPRGGVETQYF	TGTGCCAGCAGCTCCCCTAGGGGGGGTGTAGAGACCCAGTACTTC
TRBV18	-	-	TRBJ2-7	CASSQAADEQYF	TGTGCCAGCTCACAGGCCGCCGACGAGCAGTACTTC
TRBV5-1	-	-	TRBJ2-3	CASSLAYTDTQYF	TGCGCCAGCAGCTTGGCTTACACAGATACGCAGTATTTT
TRBV28	-	once	TRBJ2-2	CATQGSRGNTGELFF	TGTGCCACCCAGGGTTCCAGGGGGAACACCGGGGAGCTGTTTTTT
TRBV10-3	TRBD1	-	TRBJ1-4	CAISSGTGHINEKLFF	TGTGCCATCAGTTCCGGGACAGGACATATTAATGAAAAACTGTTTTTT
TRBV6-2/TRBV6-3	-	-	TRBJ1-2	CASSSQDRLYGYTF	TGTGCCAGCAGTTCTCAAGACAGGCTCTATGGCTACACCTTC
TRBV3-1/TRBV3-2	-	-	TRBJ1-2	CASSQVARSSPSTYGYTF	TGTGCCAGCAGCCAAGTAGCGCGGTCCTCGCCGAGCACCTATGGCTACACCTTC
TRBV7-8	TRBD1	-	TRBJ1-2	CASSEQPGQGYNEGYTF	TGTGCCAGCAGCGAACAACCGGGACAGGGATACAATGAGGGCTACACCTTC
TRBV7-8	-	few	TRBJ1-6	CASSGDNSPLHF	TGTGCCAGCAGCGGAGATAATTCACCCCTCCACTTT
TRBV28	-	-	TRBJ2-7	CASTSSPNYEQYF	TGTGCCAGCACCTCGTCACCAAACTACGAGCAGTACTTC
TRBV6-6	-	-	TRBJ2-2	CASSGRGQQPTGELFF	TGTGCCAGCAGCGGGAGGGGACAGCAGCCTACCGGGGAGCTGTTTTTT
TRBV28	TRBD2	-	TRBJ2-1	CASSPYGQGGTSGRGVYNEQFF	TGTGCCAGCAGCCCCTATGGACAGGGAGGAACTAGCGGGAGGGGGGTCTACAATGAGCAGTTCTTC
TRBV7-3	-	-	TRBJ2-4	CASSPPGHLGSKNIQYF	TGTGCCAGCAGCCCCCCCGGTCACCTAGGGTCAAAGAACATTCAGTACTTC
TRBV18	TRBD2	-	TRBJ2-5	CASSPGTSEKETQYF	TGTGCCAGCTCACCTGGGACTAGCGAGAAAGAGACCCAGTACTTC
TRBV12-3/TRBV12-4	-	-	TRBJ2-1	CASSLTNNEQFF	TGTGCCAGCAGTTTAACCAACAATGAGCAGTTCTTC
TRBV7-2	TRBD1	-	TRBJ2-3	CASSPPRTGRADTQYF	TGTGCCAGCAGCCCCCCCCGGACAGGGCGGGCAGATACGCAGTATTTT
TRBV6-2/TRBV6-3	-	-	TRBJ1-6	CASSYSTGDNSPLHF	TGTGCCAGCAGTTACTCTACAGGTGACAATTCACCCCTCCACTTT
TRBV5-1	TRBD1	-	TRBJ1-2	CASSLDAGGGGYTF	TGCGCCAGCAGCTTGGACGCGGGAGGGGGCGGCTACACCTTC
TRBV27	-	-	TRBJ1-3	CASRLTGISGNTIYF	TGTGCCAGCAGGCTTACAGGAATCTCTGGAAACACCATATATTTT
TRBV21-1	-	-	TRBJ2-2	CASNENGLAGGPAYHGELFF	TGTGCCAGCAACGAAAACGGACTAGCGGGAGGGCCTGCGTATCACGGGGAGCTGTTTTTT
TRBV11-1	-	-	TRBJ2-5	CASSPSQETQYF	TGTGCCAGCAGCCCCTCACAAGAGACCCAGTACTTC
TRBV5-4	TRBD1	once	TRBJ2-7	CASSLAVGTGKTYEQYF	TGTGCCAGCAGCTTGGCCGTAGGGACAGGGAAAACCTACGAGCAGTACTTC
TRBV6-4	TRBD1	-	TRBJ2-7	CASRTGTGGYEQYF	TGTGCCAGCAGGACCGGGACAGGGGGTTACGAGCAGTACTTC
TRBV4-3	-	-	TRBJ1-1	CASSQIRGSLNTEAFF	TGCGCCAGCAGCCAAATAAGGGGGTCTCTGAACACTGAAGCTTTCTTT
TRBV2	TRBD2	-	TRBJ2-5	CASREGLAGYQETQYF	TGTGCCAGCAGAGAGGGACTAGCGGGGTACCAAGAGACCCAGTACTTC
TRBV4-3	-	-	TRBJ1-2	CASSQDLPENYGYTF	TGCGCCAGCAGCCAAGATCTCCCGGAAAACTATGGCTACACCTTC
TRBV3-1/TRBV3-2	-	-	TRBJ1-2	CASSQVGAGDYGYTF	TGTGCCAGCAGCCAAGTGGGGGCAGGAGACTATGGCTACACCTTC
TRBV11-2	-	-	TRBJ2-1	CASSGYHYNEQFF	TGTGCCAGCAGCGGCTACCACTACAATGAGCAGTTCTTC
TRBV7-8	-	many	TRBJ1-2	CASSLGRRRAGDTNYGYTF	TGTGCCAGCAGCTTAGGGAGACGACGGGCAGGGGATACTAACTATGGCTACACCTTC
TRBV27	TRBD2	-	TRBJ2-3	CASSGTSGRATPDTQYF	TGTGCCAGCAGTGGCACTAGCGGGAGGGCCACCCCTGATACGCAGTATTTT
TRBV7-9	-	-	TRBJ2-5	CASRQFRDPSTFAETQYF	TGTGCCAGCAGACAATTCCGGGATCCAAGTACGTTTGCGGAGACCCAGTACTTC
TRBV7-2	-	-	TRBJ1-3	CASSLVGVSSGNTIYF	TGTGCCAGCAGCTTAGTGGGAGTTAGCTCTGGAAACACCATATATTTT
TRBV28	TRBD1	-	TRBJ2-7	CASSTTDRYEQYF	TGTGCCAGCAGTACAACGGACAGGTACGAGCAGTACTTC
TRBV5-4	-	-	TRBJ2-7	CASSLVGSYEQYF	TGTGCCAGCAGCTTGGTGGGCAGCTACGAGCAGTACTTC
TRBV6-5	-	-	TRBJ2-5	CASRKQYQETQYF	TGTGCCAGCAGAAAACAGTACCAAGAGACCCAGTACTTC
TRBV12-3/TRBV12-4	TRBD1	-	TRBJ2-1	CASRFYEGARFF	TGTGCCAGCAGGTTCTATGAGGGGGCTAGGTTCTTC
TRBV7-9	-	once	TRBJ2-2	CASSLNTGELFF	TGTGCCAGCAGCCTAAACACCGGGGAGCTGTTTTTT
TRBV28	TRBD1	few	TRBJ2-7	CASGPSGTGTYEQYF	TGTGCCAGCGGCCCCTCCGGGACAGGGACCTACGAGCAGTACTTC
TRBV6-5	-	-	TRBJ2-7	CASSYSEQGYEQYF	TGTGCCAGCAGTTACTCCGAGCAGGGATACGAGCAGTACTTC
TRBV5-6	-	-	TRBJ1-2	CASSLGSDYGYTF	TGTGCCAGCAGCTTGGGTTCGGACTATGGCTACACCTTC
TRBV18	-	-	TRBJ1-1	CASREVVTTEAFF	TGTGCCAGCCGGGAAGTTGTGACGACTGAAGCTTTCTTT
TRBV6-4	TRBD2	-	TRBJ2-1	CASSDSPSGAYNEQFF	TGTGCCAGCAGTGACTCGCCTAGCGGGGCCTACAATGAGCAGTTCTTC
TRBV5-8	-	-	TRBJ2-1	CASSLGDGPYNEQFF	TGTGCCAGCAGCTTGGGGGACGGGCCCTACAATGAGCAGTTCTTC
TRBV7-2	-	-	TRBJ2-2	CASSLEHLQHGELFF	TGTGCCAGCAGCTTAGAGCACCTACAACACGGGGAGCTGTTTTTT
TRBV7-9	-	-	TRBJ1-6	CASSLGVQESSYNSPLHF	TGTGCCAGCAGCTTAGGAGTGCAGGAAAGCTCCTATAATTCACCCCTCCACTTT
TRBV29-1	-	few	TRBJ1-2	CSVAGTLSIYGYTF	TGCAGCGTTGCCGGGACCTTGTCGATCTATGGCTACACCTTC
TRBV21-1	-	-	TRBJ1-5	CASRAGGSRYSNQPQHF	TGTGCCAGCAGAGCAGGGGGCTCTAGATATAGCAATCAGCCCCAGCATTTT
TRBV25-1	-	-	TRBJ2-1	CASRSIDEQFF	TGTGCCAGCAGGAGTATCGATGAGCAGTTCTTC
TRBV7-2	-	-	TRBJ1-1	CASSFLFGQNTEAFF	TGTGCCAGCAGCTTTTTGTTTGGACAGAACACTGAAGCTTTCTTT
TRBV19	-	-	TRBJ2-1	CASSMSGAAEQFF	TGTGCCAGTAGTATGTCAGGGGCGGCTGAGCAGTTCTTC
TRBV28	-	once	TRBJ1-5	CASSFGGGKEHF	TGTGCCAGCAGTTTTGGGGGGGGTAAAGAGCATTTT
TRBV7-8	-	-	TRBJ2-3	CASSLAEQQGPPDTQYF	TGTGCCAGCAGCTTAGCCGAACAACAGGGCCCGCCGGATACGCAGTATTTT